This T cell receptor beta chain was identified during a study of PD-1 blockade in classical Hodgkin lymphoma. Points from the study as a whole: In CD4+ cells, TCR diversity went up significantly by C4D1, but in CD8+ cells it did not. Partial responders and progressors had significantly lower baseline TCR diversity. It was reported that newly diagnosed patients had less baseline TCR diversity than healthy donors.

Repertoires were generated with immunoSEQ multiplex PCR, while TCRdb's copy carries only in-frame clones and drops some. This table has around 91,000 clones, about nine tenths appearing once. As to this clone: Its target is not known.

Brentuximab vedotin exposure varied, and every patient relapsed after autologous stem cell transplantation. The patients, who had relapsed/refractory classical Hodgkin lymphoma, achieved best responses of complete response, partial response or progressive disease. The V gene's germline CDR1 is MDHEN and CDR2 SYDVKM. Trimming took 4 bases from V and 7 from J, leaving 7 bases between them. CDR3 length: 11 amino acids. The sample was peripheral blood mononuclear cells (PBMCs), taken at baseline. The chain joins TRBV28 to TRBJ1-1; D uncertain. This clonotype originated in a human donor with classical Hodgkin lymphoma. CDR3 loop: CASSSRGEAFF. Here the CDR3 DNA reads TGTGCCAGCAGTTCCCGGGGTGAAGCTTTCTTT.